The rows below give T cell receptor beta chains drawn from one sample of a study of shared clonotypes between healthy human individuals. Data came from immunoSEQ multiplex PCR; TCRdb stores just in-frame clones and leaves some out. The sample has about 2 million clones, approximately 94% seen once; the top ten hold 1% to 1.5%. The sequenced sample was naive CD8+ T cells sorted from blood. The source of these receptors is a man younger than 30 in good health. The CDR3 runs from the conserved cysteine through the conserved F or W. Each record gives: CDR3 protein, CDR3 DNA, J gene, D gene, V gene, clone size. A D gene is named only where the DNA matches it firmly. Clone size, where shown, is once, few, many, or a class for clones that have expanded.

CASSVAPTPKGYTF	TGTGCCAGCAGCGTAGCTCCGACCCCGAAGGGCTACACCTTC	TRBJ1-2	.	TRBV9	.
CASSQDQGINEQYF	TGCGCCAGCAGCCAAGATCAGGGAATCAACGAGCAGTACTTC	TRBJ2-7	.	TRBV4-1	once
CASSPGQGYGYTF	TGTGCCAGCAGCCCGGGACAGGGGTATGGCTACACCTTC	TRBJ1-2	TRBD1	TRBV7-6	.
CSVEDQAPGYTF	TGCAGCGTTGAAGATCAGGCTCCAGGCTACACCTTC	TRBJ1-2	.	TRBV29-1	.
CSVVPRDSAYEQYF	TGCAGCGTTGTACCCCGGGACTCAGCCTACGAGCAGTACTTC	TRBJ2-7	.	TRBV29-1	once
CASGQGTNEKLFF	TGTGCCAGCGGACAGGGGACTAATGAAAAACTGTTTTTT	TRBJ1-4	TRBD1	TRBV2	.
CASRGGAYEQYF	TGTGCCAGCAGGGGAGGGGCCTACGAGCAGTACTTC	TRBJ2-7	TRBD2	TRBV7-8	.
CASSEARTSGGAKDTQYF	TGTGCCAGCAGTGAAGCGAGGACTAGCGGGGGGGCGAAAGATACGCAGTATTTT	TRBJ2-3	TRBD2	TRBV2	.
CASSLRTSDYNEQFF	TGTGCCAGCAGCTTAAGGACTAGCGACTACAATGAGCAGTTCTTC	TRBJ2-1	TRBD2	TRBV7-9	.
CASSEPDRVGDEQYF	TGTGCCAGCAGTGAACCCGACAGGGTGGGTGACGAGCAGTACTTC	TRBJ2-7	TRBD1	TRBV2	once
CASSARQGETQYF	TGTGCCAGCAGCGCCCGCCAGGGAGAGACCCAGTACTTC	TRBJ2-5	.	TRBV7-9	.
CASSLVSGGLLVEQFF	TGTGCCAGCAGCTTAGTCTCGGGAGGGTTATTGGTTGAGCAGTTCTTC	TRBJ2-1	TRBD2	TRBV7-8	.
CASSHGLAAIQETQYF	TGTGCCAGCAGCCATGGCCTAGCGGCTATCCAAGAGACCCAGTACTTC	TRBJ2-5	TRBD2	TRBV7-9	.
CASSPEAGRNEQFF	TGTGCCAGCTCACCGGAGGCGGGGCGAAATGAGCAGTTCTTC	TRBJ2-1	.	TRBV18	.
CASSLGPNEKLFF	TGTGCCAGCAGCTTGGGACCTAATGAAAAACTGTTTTTT	TRBJ1-4	.	TRBV5-6	.
CASSEWAVSYNEQFF	TGTGCCAGCAGTGAATGGGCAGTCTCCTACAATGAGCAGTTCTTC	TRBJ2-1	.	TRBV6-1	.
CASSPRTGTYEQYF	TGTGCCAGTAGTCCTCGAACAGGTACCTACGAGCAGTACTTC	TRBJ2-7	.	TRBV19	.
CASSFSPQTEAFF	TGTGCCAGCAGCTTTTCCCCACAGACTGAAGCTTTCTTT	TRBJ1-1	.	TRBV11-2	.
CASTDPGQGGYYTF	TGTGCCAGCACCGACCCCGGACAGGGCGGGTACTACACCTTC	TRBJ1-2	TRBD1	TRBV6-5	.
CASKMSSPGELFF	TGTGCCAGCAAAATGTCGAGTCCCGGGGAGCTGTTTTTT	TRBJ2-2	.	TRBV2	.
CASSQLFSGNEQYF	TGTGCCAGCAGCCAGTTATTTTCGGGGAACGAGCAGTACTTC	TRBJ2-7	.	TRBV6-5	.
CASSLATSGGPSTDTQYF	TGTGCCAGCAGCTTAGCTACTAGCGGGGGGCCGTCCACAGATACGCAGTATTTT	TRBJ2-3	TRBD2	TRBV7-9	.
CASRPLELDTQYF	TGTGCCAGCAGGCCACTAGAGTTGGATACGCAGTATTTT	TRBJ2-3	.	TRBV6-5	.
CASSEGAEETQYF	TGCGCCAGCAGCGAGGGTGCGGAGGAGACCCAGTACTTC	TRBJ2-5	.	TRBV5-1	.
CASSQPIPEGQGLDTQYF	TGTGCCAGCAGCCAGCCTATCCCGGAGGGACAGGGCTTAGATACGCAGTATTTT	TRBJ2-3	TRBD1	TRBV7-6	once
CASSPQVVKKGSGPNSPLHF	TGTGCCAGCAGCCCGCAGGTCGTAAAAAAGGGATCCGGGCCCAACTCACCCCTCCACTTT	TRBJ1-6	.	TRBV7-8	.
CASNLQGHNEQFF	TGTGCCAGCAACCTACAGGGACACAATGAGCAGTTCTTC	TRBJ2-1	.	TRBV27	.
CASSLSRGTIDYEQYF	TGTGCCAGCAGTTTATCGCGCGGGACAATAGACTACGAGCAGTACTTC	TRBJ2-7	.	TRBV27	.
CASSLAGAYNEQFF	TGCGCCAGCAGCTTAGCAGGGGCGTACAATGAGCAGTTCTTC	TRBJ2-1	.	TRBV5-1	.
CASSEIRTRPNSNYGYTF	TGTGCCAGCAGTGAAATTCGGACCAGGCCAAATTCTAACTATGGCTACACCTTC	TRBJ1-2	.	TRBV2	.
CASTSGVSGANVLTF	TGTGCCAGCACCTCAGGGGTCTCTGGGGCCAACGTCCTGACTTTC	TRBJ2-6	.	TRBV7-9	.
CASSMGVGNYEQYF	TGTGCCAGTAGTATGGGGGTAGGGAACTACGAGCAGTACTTC	TRBJ2-7	.	TRBV19	.
CASKETGTSTGELFF	TGCGCCAGTAAAGAGACAGGGACGAGCACCGGGGAGCTGTTTTTT	TRBJ2-2	TRBD1	TRBV10-2	.
CATSNQDTGGDTQYF	TGTGCCACCAGCAACCAGGACACCGGAGGGGATACGCAGTATTTT	TRBJ2-3	.	TRBV15	.
CSVEDNLIGQVAETQYF	TGCAGCGTTGAAGATAACTTAATAGGACAGGTGGCGGAGACCCAGTACTTC	TRBJ2-5	TRBD1	TRBV29-1	once
CASSLDRGPNSPLHF	TGCGCCAGCAGCCTTGACAGGGGTCCCAATTCACCCCTCCACTTT	TRBJ1-6	TRBD1	TRBV5-1	.
CAWSWDSYEQYF	TGTGCCTGGAGTTGGGACTCCTACGAGCAGTACTTC	TRBJ2-7	.	TRBV30	.
CASSTAEQLWWDSNQPQHF	TGTGCCAGCAGCACCGCCGAACAGTTGTGGTGGGATAGCAATCAGCCCCAGCATTTT	TRBJ1-5	.	TRBV11-1	once
CASSEFEAGGIRGYTF	TGTGCCAGCAGTGAATTTGAGGCAGGGGGCATTCGTGGCTACACCTTC	TRBJ1-2	TRBD1	TRBV25-1	once
CASSIDLETYEQYF	TGTGCCAGTAGTATAGATCTGGAGACCTACGAGCAGTACTTC	TRBJ2-7	.	TRBV19	.
CASSNSHYNEQFF	TGTGCCAGTAGTAATAGTCACTACAATGAGCAGTTCTTC	TRBJ2-1	.	TRBV19	.
CASSLRGPYEQYF	TGTGCCAGCAGTTTAAGAGGGCCCTACGAGCAGTACTTC	TRBJ2-7	.	TRBV27	.
CASSLGAAGSTDTQYF	TGTGCCAGCAGCTTAGGTGCGGCGGGCAGCACAGATACGCAGTATTTT	TRBJ2-3	.	TRBV7-9	.
CASSDRDRVVGQPQHF	TGTGCCAGCAGTGACCGGGACAGGGTTGTAGGTCAGCCCCAGCATTTT	TRBJ1-5	TRBD1	TRBV6-1	.
CASSQEWLGETQYF	TGCGCCAGCAGCCAAGAATGGCTAGGTGAGACCCAGTACTTC	TRBJ2-5	.	TRBV4-1	once
CASSATGAGELFF	TGTGCCAGCAGCGCCACGGGGGCCGGGGAGCTGTTTTTT	TRBJ2-2	.	TRBV9	.
CASSTDNPETQYF	TGTGCCAGCAGCACGGACAACCCAGAGACCCAGTACTTC	TRBJ2-5	.	TRBV7-8	.
CASRGTGGLGNTIYF	TGTGCCAGCAGGGGGACAGGGGGGTTAGGGAACACCATATATTTT	TRBJ1-3	TRBD1	TRBV6-5	.
CASSDRGHEAFF	TGTGCCAGCAGTGACAGGGGACATGAAGCTTTCTTT	TRBJ1-1	.	TRBV6-1	.
CASSPGQGHSYEQYF	TGCGCCAGCAGCCCCGGACAGGGGCACTCCTACGAGCAGTACTTC	TRBJ2-7	TRBD1	TRBV4-3	.